The T cell receptor beta chain under discussion was sequenced for a study of pediatric ulcerative colitis. In its sample, this clone was seen once. The data were produced by immunoSEQ multiplex PCR, yet TCRdb's version contains in-frame clones alone and is incomplete. The table records about 35,000 clones, around 80% of them present only once. The trim removed 4 bases at V and 8 bases at J, leaving 6 bases unmatched. This CDR3 spans 14 amino acids. Germline CDR1 reads SGHRS; CDR2 reads YFSETQ. The rectum was sampled with one to two pinch biopsies at colonoscopy. This chain links TRBV5-1 with TRBJ1-4, with TRBD1 matching 9 bases. This receptor was identified in a boy younger than 18 with mild ulcerative colitis. Material: gut tissue. The CDR3 coding sequence is TGCGCCAGCAGCCCGGGACAGGGACACGAAAAACTGTTTTTT. This encodes CASSPGQGHEKLFF.